This T cell receptor (beta chain) was identified during a study of shared clonotypes between healthy human individuals. Trimming pared 10 bases from V and 2 bases from J, leaving 16 bases between. CDR1 is SGHDT, CDR2 YYEEEE, per germline. This CDR3 has 14 amino acids. Sequenced by immunoSEQ multiplex PCR; TCRdb stores in-frame clones only, minus some. The table includes around 500,000 clones, around 85% detected once. The sequencing sample was made of PBMCs. This sequence joins TRBV5-6 and TRBJ1-3, with D possibly TRBD1 on 5 matching bases. This sequence was found in a woman aged 40 to 50 in good health. Some clones in this sample may be carry-over from other donors' samples. CDR3 in DNA: TGTGCCTCTCGACGGGGCCCCACTGGAAACACCATATATTTT. Protein sequence: CASRRGPTGNTIYF.